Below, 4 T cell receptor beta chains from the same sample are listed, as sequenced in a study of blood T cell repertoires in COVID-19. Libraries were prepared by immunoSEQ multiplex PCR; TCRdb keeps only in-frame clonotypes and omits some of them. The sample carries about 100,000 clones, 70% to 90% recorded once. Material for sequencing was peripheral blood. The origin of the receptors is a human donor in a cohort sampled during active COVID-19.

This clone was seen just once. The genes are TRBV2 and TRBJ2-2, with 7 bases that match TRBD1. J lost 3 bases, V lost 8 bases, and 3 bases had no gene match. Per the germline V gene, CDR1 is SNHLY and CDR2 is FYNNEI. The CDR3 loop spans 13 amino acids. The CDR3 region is CASGTDYTGELFF. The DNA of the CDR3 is TGTGCCAGCGGGACAGACTACACCGGGGAGCTGTTTTTT.

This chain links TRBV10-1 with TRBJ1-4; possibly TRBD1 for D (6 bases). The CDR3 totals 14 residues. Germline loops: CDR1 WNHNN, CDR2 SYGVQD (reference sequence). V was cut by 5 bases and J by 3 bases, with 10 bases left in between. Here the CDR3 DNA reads TGCGCCAGCAGTCTGGACAGATCTAATGAAAAACTGTTTTTT. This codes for CASSLDRSNEKLFF.

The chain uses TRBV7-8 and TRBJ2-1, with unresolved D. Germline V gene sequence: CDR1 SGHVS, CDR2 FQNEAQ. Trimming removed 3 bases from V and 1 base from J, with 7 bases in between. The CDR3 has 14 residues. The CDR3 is CASSFGKSYNEQFF. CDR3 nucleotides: TGTGCCAGCAGCTTCGGTAAATCCTACAATGAGCAGTTCTTC.

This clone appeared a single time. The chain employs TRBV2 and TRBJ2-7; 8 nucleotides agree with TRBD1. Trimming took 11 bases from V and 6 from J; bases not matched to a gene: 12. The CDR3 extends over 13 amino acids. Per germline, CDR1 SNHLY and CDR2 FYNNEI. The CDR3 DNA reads TGTGCCTCCCGAGGGACAGGTACGTCCGAGCAGTACTTC. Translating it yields CASRGTGTSEQYF.